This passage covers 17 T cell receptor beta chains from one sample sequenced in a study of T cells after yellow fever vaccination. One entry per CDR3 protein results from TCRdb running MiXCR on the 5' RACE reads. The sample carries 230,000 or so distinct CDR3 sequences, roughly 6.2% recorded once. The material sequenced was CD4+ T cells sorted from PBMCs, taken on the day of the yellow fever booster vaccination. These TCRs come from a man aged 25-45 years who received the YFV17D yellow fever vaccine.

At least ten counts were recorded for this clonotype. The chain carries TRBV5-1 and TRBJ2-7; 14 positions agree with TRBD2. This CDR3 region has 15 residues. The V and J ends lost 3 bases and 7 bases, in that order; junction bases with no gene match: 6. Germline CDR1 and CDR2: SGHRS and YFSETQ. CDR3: CASSWGTSGSGEQYF. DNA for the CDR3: TGCGCCAGCAGCTGGGGGACTAGCGGGAGCGGAGAGCAGTACTTC.

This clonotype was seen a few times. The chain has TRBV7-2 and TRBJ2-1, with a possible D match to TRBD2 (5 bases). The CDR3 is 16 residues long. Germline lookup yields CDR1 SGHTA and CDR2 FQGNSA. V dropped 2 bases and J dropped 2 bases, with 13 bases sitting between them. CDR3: CASSLMASSTYNEQFF. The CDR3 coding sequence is TGTGCCAGCAGCTTAATGGCTAGCTCAACCTACAATGAGCAGTTCTTC.

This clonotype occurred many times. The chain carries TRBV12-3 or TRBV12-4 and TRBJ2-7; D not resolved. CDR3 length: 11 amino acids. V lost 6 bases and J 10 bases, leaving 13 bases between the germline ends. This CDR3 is CASSQDVDQYF. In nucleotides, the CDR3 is TGTGCCAGCAGCCAAGACGTGGATCAGTACTTC.

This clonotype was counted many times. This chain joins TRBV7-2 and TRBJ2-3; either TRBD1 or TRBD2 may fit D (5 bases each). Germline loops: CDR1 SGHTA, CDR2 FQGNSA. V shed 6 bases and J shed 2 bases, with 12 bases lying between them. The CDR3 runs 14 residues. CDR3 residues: CASSRDGFTDTQYF. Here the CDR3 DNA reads TGTGCCAGCAGTAGGGACGGATTCACAGATACGCAGTATTTT.

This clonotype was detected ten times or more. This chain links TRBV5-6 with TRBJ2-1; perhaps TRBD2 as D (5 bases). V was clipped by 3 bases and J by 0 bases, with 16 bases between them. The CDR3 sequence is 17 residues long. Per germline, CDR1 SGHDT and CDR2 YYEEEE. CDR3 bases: TGTGCCAGCAGCTCCGGTAGCGTGCTTAGCTCCTACAATGAGCAGTTCTTC. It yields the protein CASSSGSVLSSYNEQFF.

The CDR3 is CASSQDYGPKNTGELFF. CDR3 bases: TGTGCCAGCAGCCAAGATTACGGGCCCAAGAACACCGGGGAGCTGTTTTTT. The rearrangement uses TRBV3-1 and TRBJ2-2; D gene unclear. The length of the CDR3 is 17 residues. The V gene lost 0 bases and the J gene lost 1 base, with 12 bases spanning the gap. Germline V lookup: CDR1 LGHDT, CDR2 YNNKEL (reference sequence).

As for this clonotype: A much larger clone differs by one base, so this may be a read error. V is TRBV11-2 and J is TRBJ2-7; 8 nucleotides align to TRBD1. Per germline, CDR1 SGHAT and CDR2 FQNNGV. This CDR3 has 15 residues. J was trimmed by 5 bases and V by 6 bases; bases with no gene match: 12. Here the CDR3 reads CASSLSGTGAHEQYF. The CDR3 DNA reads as TGTGCCAGCAGTTTGTCCGGGACAGGAGCCCACGAGCAGTACTTC.

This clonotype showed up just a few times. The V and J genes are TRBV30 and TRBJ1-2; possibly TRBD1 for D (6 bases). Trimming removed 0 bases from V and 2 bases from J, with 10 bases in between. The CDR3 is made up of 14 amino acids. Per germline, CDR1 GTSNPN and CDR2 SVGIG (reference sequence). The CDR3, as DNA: TGTGCCTGGAGTGTAAGGGGGGGAAACTATGGCTACACCTTC. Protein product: CAWSVRGGNYGYTF.

CDR3 in DNA: TGTGCCAGCAGCTTAGGAGTGGCGGGTTTCTACTACAATGAGCAGTTCTTC. Its translation is CASSLGVAGFYYNEQFF. The chain is built from TRBV7-2 and TRBJ2-1; TRBD2 might be the D (5 bases). V was clipped by 1 base and J by 3 bases, with 16 bases between them. Germline lookup yields CDR1 SGHTA and CDR2 FQGNSA. There are 17 residues in the CDR3.

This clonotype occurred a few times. CDR3 DNA: TGTGCCAGCAAGGAGGCCCAAGAGACCCAGTACTTC. It translates to CASKEAQETQYF. This chain joins TRBV28 and TRBJ2-5; D might be TRBD2 (5 bases). Trimming stripped 7 bases from V and 1 base from J, with 7 bases between. The CDR3 has 12 amino acids. Germline CDR1 and CDR2: MDHEN and SYDVKM.

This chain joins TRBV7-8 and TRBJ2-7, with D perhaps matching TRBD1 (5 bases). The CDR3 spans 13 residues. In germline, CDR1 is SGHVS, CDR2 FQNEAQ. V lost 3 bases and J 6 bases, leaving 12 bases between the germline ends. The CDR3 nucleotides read TGTGCCAGCAGCTTCCAGGGTTTTGGCGAGCAGTACTTC. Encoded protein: CASSFQGFGEQYF.

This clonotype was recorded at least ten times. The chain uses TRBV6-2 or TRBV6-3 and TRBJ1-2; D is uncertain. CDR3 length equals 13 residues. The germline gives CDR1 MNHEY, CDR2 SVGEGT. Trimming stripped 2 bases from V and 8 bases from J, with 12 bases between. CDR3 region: CASSYGDGRGYTF. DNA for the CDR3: TGTGCCAGCAGTTACGGTGACGGTAGGGGCTACACCTTC.

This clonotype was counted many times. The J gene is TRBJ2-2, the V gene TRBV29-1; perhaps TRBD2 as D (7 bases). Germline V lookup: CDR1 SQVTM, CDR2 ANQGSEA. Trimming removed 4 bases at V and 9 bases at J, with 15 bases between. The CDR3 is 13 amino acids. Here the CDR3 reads CSVGGGQVRELFF. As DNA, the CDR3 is TGCAGCGTTGGCGGGGGCCAAGTCCGGGAGCTGTTTTTT.

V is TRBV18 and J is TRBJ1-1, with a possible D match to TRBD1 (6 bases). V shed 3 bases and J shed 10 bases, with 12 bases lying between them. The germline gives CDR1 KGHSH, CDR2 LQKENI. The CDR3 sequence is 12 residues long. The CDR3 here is CASSPDQGRAFF. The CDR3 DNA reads TGTGCCAGCTCACCGGATCAGGGGAGAGCTTTCTTT.

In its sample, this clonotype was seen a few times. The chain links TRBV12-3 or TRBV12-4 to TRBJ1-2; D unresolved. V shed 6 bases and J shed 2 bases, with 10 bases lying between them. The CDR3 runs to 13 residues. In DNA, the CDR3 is TGTGCCAGCAGGGTGCGGGAGAACTATGGCTACACCTTC. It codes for CASRVRENYGYTF.

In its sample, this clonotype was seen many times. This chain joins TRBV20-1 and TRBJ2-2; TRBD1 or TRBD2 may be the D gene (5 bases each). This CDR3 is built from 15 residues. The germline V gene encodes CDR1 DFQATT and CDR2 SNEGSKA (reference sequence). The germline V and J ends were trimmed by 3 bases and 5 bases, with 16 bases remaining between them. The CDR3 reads CSARGRDGGTGELFF. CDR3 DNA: TGCAGTGCTAGGGGCCGGGACGGAGGAACCGGGGAGCTGTTTTTT.

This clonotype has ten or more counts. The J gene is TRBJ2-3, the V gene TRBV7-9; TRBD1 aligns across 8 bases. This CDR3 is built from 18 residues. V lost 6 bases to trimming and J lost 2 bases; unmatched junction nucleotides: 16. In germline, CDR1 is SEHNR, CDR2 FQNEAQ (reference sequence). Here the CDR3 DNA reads TGTGCCAGCAGACCCCGACGTTTGGACAGGGTTCTCACAGATACGCAGTATTTT. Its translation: CASRPRRLDRVLTDTQYF. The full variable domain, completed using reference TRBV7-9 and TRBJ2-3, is DTGVSQNPRHKITKRGQNVTFRCDPISEHNRLYWYRQTLGQGPEFLTYFQNEAQLEKSRLLSDRFSAERPKGSFSTLEIQRTEQGDSAMYLCASRPRRLDRVLTDTQYFGPGTRLTVL.